This record looks at one T cell receptor beta chain sequence and its context. Its antigen is currently not known. Per-base quality was not reported, and no clone a single base away is much larger than it. Enrolling through a virtual design, the prospective study's participants ranged in age from about 18 to 100 years and lived across roughly 23 United States geographic areas. To assign participants to cohorts, the prospective study relied on clinical history that participants themselves reported in a screening survey and a study questionnaire. Mobile phlebotomists in the prospective study collected whole blood, serum and a nasopharyngeal or oropharyngeal swab from every participant. Over a roughly two-month period, participants in the prospective study had the option of providing additional blood draws and questionnaires. Before DNA extraction, prospective study blood samples were shipped either frozen or at room temperature.

This sample was included in a study of blood T cell repertoires in COVID-19 (TCRdb year 2020). For the study in its entirety: Samples from collaborators originated in the United States, Italy and Spain and spanned both the acute and convalescent phases of COVID-19. The prospective study material was composed of cDNA or gDNA derived from T cells, B-cell-depleted T cells, or PBMCs. The dataset comprised deeply sampled blood TCRbeta repertoires from subjects exposed to, actively infected with, or recovered from COVID-19. The repertoires were released in a freely available public database meant as a resource for research on the immune response to SARS-CoV-2. The samples were drawn from two sources: the first 160 participants of the ongoing ImmuneRACE study, and 1,000 to 1,500 subjects contributed by 6 global collaborators. A de-identified subject ID, COVID-19 status, age in years and sex were almost always included in the sample metadata. HLA class I and class II types, where available, came from metadata supplied by the sample provider rather than from assay-based typing.

TCRbeta CDR3 regions were amplified from genomic DNA by means of the immunoSEQ Assay, a bias-controlled multiplex PCR. The authors' analysis ran thus. The number of nucleated cells in each sample was estimated from the amplification of reference gene primers within the assay. To quantify the absolute abundance of each unique TCRbeta CDR3 rearrangement, sequence reads were collapsed and filtered. For each sample, productive Simpson clonality was calculated as the square root of Simpson's diversity index across productive rearrangements. Here the immuneACCESS table is served through TCRdb, limited to in-frame sequences with V and J called. Missing clones are a known gap in these copies; in checked studies unresolved V genes cover under half, and the rest lacks a known reason. That table furnishes V, J and clone size, whereas the DNA furnished D and trimming. This sample gives 150,000 to 200,000 clones in total; roughly 77% of them show up just once. The biggest ten clones account for about 17% of the sample.

What the work shows at the level of the full study, not this receptor alone: The amount of clinical and demographic metadata varied by source and participant and was provided uncurated.

The sample taken for sequencing was PBMCs or T cells enriched from blood (not recorded which). The sequence was obtained from a woman between 45 and 65 years old with acute COVID-19.

The CDR3 here reads CASSGRTSGGVRETQYF. The DNA sequence follows: TGTGCCAGCAGTGGCCGCACTAGCGGGGGGGTCCGGGAGACCCAGTACTTC. Recombination joined TRBV27 with TRBJ2-5, and 13 junctional nucleotides match TRBD2. CDR1 and CDR2 were assigned from the germline V gene (reference sequence) as MNHEY and SMNVEV. Its CDR3 holds 17 amino acids, cysteine through phenylalanine. The only DNA kept is the CDR3, 51 bases in frame from the first base. The germline V end is reduced by 5 bases and the J end by 5 bases; junction bases left unmatched: 11.